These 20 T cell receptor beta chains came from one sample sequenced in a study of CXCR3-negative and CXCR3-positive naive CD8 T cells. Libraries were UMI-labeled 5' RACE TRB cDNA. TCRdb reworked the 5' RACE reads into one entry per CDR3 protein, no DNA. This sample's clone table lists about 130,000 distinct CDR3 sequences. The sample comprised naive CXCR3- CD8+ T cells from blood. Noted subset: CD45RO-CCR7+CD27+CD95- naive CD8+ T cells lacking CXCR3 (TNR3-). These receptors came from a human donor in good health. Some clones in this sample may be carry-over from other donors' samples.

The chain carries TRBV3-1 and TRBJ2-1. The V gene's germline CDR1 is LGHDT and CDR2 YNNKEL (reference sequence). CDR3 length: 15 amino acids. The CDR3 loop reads CASSLDRGSYNEQFF.

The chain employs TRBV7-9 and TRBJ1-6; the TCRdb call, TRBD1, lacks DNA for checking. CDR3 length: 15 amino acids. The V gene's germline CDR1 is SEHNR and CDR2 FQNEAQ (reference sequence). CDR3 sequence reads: CASSPPDSVPSPLHF.

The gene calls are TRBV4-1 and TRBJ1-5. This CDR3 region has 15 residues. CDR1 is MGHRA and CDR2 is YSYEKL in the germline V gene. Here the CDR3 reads CASSQEVGGNQPQHF.

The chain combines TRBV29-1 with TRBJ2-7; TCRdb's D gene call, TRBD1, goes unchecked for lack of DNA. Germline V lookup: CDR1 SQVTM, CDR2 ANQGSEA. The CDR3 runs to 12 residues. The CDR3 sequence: CSVGIHSYEQYF.

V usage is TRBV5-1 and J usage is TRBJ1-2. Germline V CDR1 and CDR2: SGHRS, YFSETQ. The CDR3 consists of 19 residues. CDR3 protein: CASSLSPGFASSSGEGYTF.

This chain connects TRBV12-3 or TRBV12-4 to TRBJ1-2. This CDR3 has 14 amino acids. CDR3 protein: CASSLSRWRYGYTF.

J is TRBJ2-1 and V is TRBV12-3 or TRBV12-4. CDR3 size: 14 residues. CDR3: CASSPSGSYNEQFF.

CDR3 loop: CASSLSTGVFYGANVLTF. This chain connects TRBV7-6 to TRBJ2-6; TCRdb returns TRBD1, unconfirmable since there is no DNA. This CDR3 is 18 amino acids long. The V gene's germline CDR1 is SGHVS and CDR2 FNYEAQ.

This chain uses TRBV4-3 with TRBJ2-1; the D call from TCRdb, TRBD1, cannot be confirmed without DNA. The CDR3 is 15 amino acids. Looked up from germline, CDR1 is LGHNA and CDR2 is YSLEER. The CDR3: CASSQVRAIYNEQFF.

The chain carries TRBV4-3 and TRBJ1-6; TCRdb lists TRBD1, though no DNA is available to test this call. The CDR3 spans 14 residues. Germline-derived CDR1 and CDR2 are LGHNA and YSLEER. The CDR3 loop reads CASSPGQGNSPLHF.

This CDR3 reads CASSQVRFDTQYF. The chain combines TRBV4-3 with TRBJ2-3. Germline V gene lookup returns CDR1 LGHNA and CDR2 YSLEER. The CDR3 has 13 residues.

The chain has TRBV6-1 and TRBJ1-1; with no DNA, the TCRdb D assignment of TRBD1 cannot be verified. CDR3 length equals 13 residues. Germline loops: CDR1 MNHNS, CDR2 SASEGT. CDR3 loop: CASRQGENTEAFF.

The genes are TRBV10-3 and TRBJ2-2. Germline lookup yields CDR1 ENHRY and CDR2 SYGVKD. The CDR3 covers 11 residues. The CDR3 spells CAISERWELFF.

This CDR3 reads CATDVGAGVIIEQFF. The rearrangement joins TRBV19 to TRBJ2-1; TCRdb gives TRBD1 as the D gene, but with no DNA this cannot be confirmed. Germline V gene data show CDR1 as LNHDA and CDR2 as SQIVND (reference sequence). The CDR3 consists of 15 residues.

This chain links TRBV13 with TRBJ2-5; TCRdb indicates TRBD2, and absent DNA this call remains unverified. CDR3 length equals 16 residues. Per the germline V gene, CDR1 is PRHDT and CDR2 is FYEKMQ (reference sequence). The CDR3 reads CASSRRLAGFQETQYF.

The CDR3 protein is CASSLEGREETQYF. The rearrangement links TRBV12-3 or TRBV12-4 to TRBJ2-5; TCRdb's D gene call, TRBD1, goes unchecked for lack of DNA. The CDR3 loop spans 14 amino acids.

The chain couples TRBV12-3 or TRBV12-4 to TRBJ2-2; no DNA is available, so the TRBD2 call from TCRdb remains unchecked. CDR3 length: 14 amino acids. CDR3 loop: CASSHPLGSGELFF.

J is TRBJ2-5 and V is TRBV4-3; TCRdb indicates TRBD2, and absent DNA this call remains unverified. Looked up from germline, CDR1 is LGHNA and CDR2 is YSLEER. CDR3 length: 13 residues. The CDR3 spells CASSWTSRETQYF.

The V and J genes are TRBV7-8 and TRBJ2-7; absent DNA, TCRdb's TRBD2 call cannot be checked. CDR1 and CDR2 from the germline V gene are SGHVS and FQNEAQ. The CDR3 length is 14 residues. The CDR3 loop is CASSFERGGRKQYF.

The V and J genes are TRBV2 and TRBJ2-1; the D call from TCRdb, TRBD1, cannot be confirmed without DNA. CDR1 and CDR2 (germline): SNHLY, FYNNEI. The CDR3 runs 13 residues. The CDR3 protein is CASSDRGDNEQFF.